The entry below gives a single T cell receptor (beta chain) sequence along with its context. Antigen specificity is unknown. The data belong to a study of T cell responses to AZD1222 COVID-19 vaccine. Findings of the study overall: Once two AZD1222 doses were given, Spike-specific TCR breadth and depth went up.

The V gene's germline CDR1 is SNHLY and CDR2 FYNNEI. V was trimmed by 4 bases and J by 7 bases, leaving 11 bases between them. This CDR3 contains 13 residues. Sequencing was performed with immunoSEQ multiplex PCR; in TCRdb, only in-frame clones are kept and a portion is missing. This table has around 180,000 clones, roughly 88% appearing once. The J gene is TRBJ2-1, the V gene TRBV2; D ambiguous. The sequencing here drew on peripheral blood, taken on day 0 of AZD1222 vaccination. This TCR was recovered from an adult in good health. The CDR3 DNA reads as TGTGCCAGCAGTGGGAACGCGAGGAATGAGCAGTTCTTC. It encodes CASSGNARNEQFF. Drawing the rest from reference TRBV2 and TRBJ2-1, the complete variable domain is EPEVTQTPSHQVTQMGQEVILRCVPISNHLYFYWYRQILGQKVEFLVSFYNNEISEKSEIFDDQFSVERPDGSNFTLKIRSTKLEDSAMYFCASSGNARNEQFFGPGTRLTVL.